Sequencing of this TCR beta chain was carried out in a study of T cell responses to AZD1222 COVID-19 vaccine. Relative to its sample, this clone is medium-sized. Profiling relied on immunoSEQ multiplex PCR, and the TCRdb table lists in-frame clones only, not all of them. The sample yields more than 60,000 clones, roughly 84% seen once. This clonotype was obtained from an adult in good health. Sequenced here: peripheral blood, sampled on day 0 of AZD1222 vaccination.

This CDR3 reads CASSFGGTDTQYF. In DNA, the CDR3 is TGTGCCAGCAGTTTCGGGGGGACAGATACGCAGTATTTT. This sequence joins TRBV28 and TRBJ2-3, with 7 bases fitting TRBD2. Germline CDR1 is MDHEN and CDR2 is SYDVKM. After removal of 3 bases from V and 3 bases from J, the junction contained 0 bases not matched to a gene. This CDR3 has 13 amino acids. The full variable domain, completed using reference TRBV28 and TRBJ2-3, is DVKVTQSSRYLVKRTGEKVFLECVQDMDHENMFWYRQDPGLGLRLIYFSYDVKMKEKGDIPEGYSVSREKKERFSLILESASTNQTSMYLCASSFGGTDTQYFGPGTRLTVL.